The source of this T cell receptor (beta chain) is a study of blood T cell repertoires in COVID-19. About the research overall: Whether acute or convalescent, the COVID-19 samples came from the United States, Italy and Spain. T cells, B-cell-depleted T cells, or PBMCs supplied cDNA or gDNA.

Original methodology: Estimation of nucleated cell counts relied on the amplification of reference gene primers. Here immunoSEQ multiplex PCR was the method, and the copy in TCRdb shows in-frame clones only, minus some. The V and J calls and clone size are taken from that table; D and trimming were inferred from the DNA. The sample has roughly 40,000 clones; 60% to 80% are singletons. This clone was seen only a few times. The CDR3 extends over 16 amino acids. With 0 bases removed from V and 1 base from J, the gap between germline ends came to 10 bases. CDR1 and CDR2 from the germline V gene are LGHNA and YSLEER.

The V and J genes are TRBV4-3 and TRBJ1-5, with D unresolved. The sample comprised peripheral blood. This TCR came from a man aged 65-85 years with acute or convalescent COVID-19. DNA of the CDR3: TGCGCCAGCAGCCAAGAGTACGGGGTGAGCAATCAGCCCCAGCATTTT. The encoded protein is CASSQEYGVSNQPQHF.